This T cell receptor beta chain was found in a study of blood T cell repertoires in COVID-19. Across the study: Collection of acute and convalescent COVID-19 samples took place in the United States, Italy and Spain.

The germline gives CDR1 SGDLS, CDR2 YYNGEE. The CDR3 is 14 residues long. V dropped 4 bases and J dropped 1 base, with 11 bases sitting between them. Data came from immunoSEQ multiplex PCR; TCRdb stores just in-frame clones and leaves some out. The sample lists fewer than 650,000 clones, around nine tenths seen once, with roughly 8% in the top ten. Sequencing was carried out using peripheral blood. The chain recombines TRBV9 with TRBJ2-5; possible D gene TRBD2, 5 bases. The receptor was derived from a woman between 45 and 60 years old with COVID-19, enrolled during active disease. The chain's CDR3 is CASSPRRLQETQYF. For the CDR3, the DNA is TGTGCCAGCAGCCCTCGGAGGCTCCAAGAGACCCAGTACTTC.